Following are 23 T cell receptor beta chains from one sample sequenced in a study of HIV-infected children after antiretroviral therapy interruption (dated by TCRdb to between 2018 and 2020). Explained via the paper, the treatment or condition label denotes: PENTA 11 planned treatment interruption arm or continuous ART arm. The library was made by 3' RACE. Reads for this sample came from an Illumina MiSeq. TCR libraries were generated from RNA by a 3' RACE protocol incorporating unique molecular identifiers so that PCR amplification bias could be corrected. The raw public reads went through TCRdb reprocessing: fastp at Q25, MiXCR clone calling, in-frame beta chains kept. Rows matching on CDR3 protein sequence are summarized as one entry with the most common DNA and genes. The sample records about 46,000 distinct CDR3 sequences, 4.3% of which are singletons. The top ten clonotypes cover 0.7% of the sample.

The sample consisted of CD45RA+ CD4+ T cells from PBMCs, pooled from several time points, taken from a donor given antiretroviral therapy, either interrupted or continuous. Explained via the paper, the cell subset or site label denotes: naive CD4+ CD45RA+ CD45RO- T cells. The receptors were gathered from a pool of human donors with HIV.

This clonotype was seen ten or more times. This rearrangement joins TRBV6-6 to TRBJ2-5; no clear D. The ends were cut back, 0 bases at V and 2 bases at J, with 10 bases in the middle. The CDR3 extends over 15 amino acids. Germline lookup yields CDR1 MNHNY and CDR2 SVGAGI (reference sequence). CDR3 amino acids: CASSYSSGFQETQYF. CDR3 in DNA: TGTGCCAGCAGTTACTCCTCGGGTTTTCAAGAGACCCAGTACTTC.

This clonotype was seen a few times. The chain recombines TRBV6-5 with TRBJ1-6; no clear D. Trimming removed 1 base from V and 7 bases from J, with 8 bases in between. The germline CDR1 and CDR2 sequences are MNHEY and SVGAGI. The CDR3 totals 14 residues. Written as DNA, the CDR3 is TGTGCCAGCAGTTACTGGGAAGGAAATTCACCCCTCCACTTT. Translating it yields CASSYWEGNSPLHF.

This clonotype was picked up many times. The chain recombines TRBV12-3 or TRBV12-4 with TRBJ2-1, with 10 bases lining up with TRBD2. V lost 5 bases, J lost 6 bases, and 7 bases stayed unmatched. The CDR3 length is 15 residues. The CDR3 loop is CASSPGLAVPNEQFF. The CDR3, as DNA: TGTGCCAGCAGTCCTGGACTAGCGGTGCCCAATGAGCAGTTCTTC.

This clonotype has ten or more counts. The J gene is TRBJ2-2, the V gene TRBV5-6; possible D gene TRBD1, 6 bases. Germline V gene sequence: CDR1 SGHDT, CDR2 YYEEEE. The ends were cut back, 4 bases at V and 0 bases at J, with 19 bases in the middle. The length of the CDR3 is 18 residues. The CDR3 protein is CASSGMGTNAANTGELFF. The CDR3 DNA follows: TGTGCCAGCAGCGGGATGGGGACAAACGCTGCGAACACCGGGGAGCTGTTTTTT.

This clonotype was counted many times. The chain combines TRBV10-3 with TRBJ1-4; no clear D. The germline gives CDR1 ENHRY, CDR2 SYGVKD. The CDR3 is 13 amino acids. V dropped 6 bases and J dropped 4 bases, with 9 bases sitting between them. The CDR3 sequence: CAIRTDLNEKLFF. In DNA, the CDR3 is TGTGCCATCAGAACGGACCTTAATGAAAAACTGTTTTTT.

In its sample, this clonotype was seen many times. The chain uses TRBV20-1 and TRBJ1-2; maybe TRBD1 (5 bases). The germline CDR1 and CDR2 sequences are DFQATT and SNEGSKA (reference sequence). The CDR3 loop spans 14 amino acids. Trimming pared 3 bases from V and 3 bases from J, leaving 14 bases between. The CDR3 loop reads CSASGAGLDYGYTF. Here the CDR3 DNA reads TGCAGTGCTAGCGGCGCAGGGCTGGACTATGGCTACACCTTC.

This clonotype was counted only a few times. In DNA form, the CDR3 reads TGTGCCAGTAGTATCCGGGGTCGGATCGCGGATACGCAGTATTTT. It codes for CASSIRGRIADTQYF. V gene TRBV19 combines with J gene TRBJ2-3; tentative D call: TRBD2 (5 bases). The CDR3 consists of 15 residues. The germline V gene has CDR1 LNHDA and CDR2 SQIVND (reference sequence). V lost 3 bases, J lost 6 bases, and 16 bases lay in between.

This clonotype has a count of ten or more. This chain uses TRBV2 with TRBJ2-3; 7 nucleotides agree with TRBD2. V lost 8 bases, J lost 0 bases, and 11 bases stayed unmatched. CDR1 is SNHLY, CDR2 FYNNEI, per germline. There are 16 residues in the CDR3. CDR3 nucleotide sequence: TGTGCCAGCCCGCGCAGCGGGGACTCAAGCACAGATACGCAGTATTTT. This sequence encodes CASPRSGDSSTDTQYF.

A few counts support this clonotype. This chain joins TRBV5-1 and TRBJ2-3; D is unresolved. CDR3 length: 13 residues. Germline CDR1 SGHRS, CDR2 YFSETQ. Trimming removed 6 bases at V and 0 bases at J, with 8 bases between. Here the CDR3 reads CASKAPSTDTQYF. CDR3 coding DNA: TGCGCCAGCAAAGCGCCTAGCACAGATACGCAGTATTTT.

The sample holds many counts of this clonotype. J is TRBJ2-1 and V is TRBV28, with D unresolved. Trimming took 5 bases from V and 8 from J, leaving 10 bases between them. The germline V gene encodes CDR1 MDHEN and CDR2 SYDVKM. The CDR3 runs 12 residues. The CDR3 loop is CASSRPGDEQFF. The CDR3 nucleotides are TGTGCCAGCAGTCGCCCGGGCGATGAGCAGTTCTTC.

This clonotype was observed many times. This chain links TRBV30 with TRBJ2-4; tentatively, D is TRBD1 (5 bases). Germline CDR1 GTSNPN, CDR2 SVGIG (reference sequence). This CDR3 has 14 amino acids. V lost 7 bases to trimming and J lost 3 bases, with 16 bases between them. CDR3 coding DNA: TGTGCCTACTCACAAGGGGTGGACAAAAACATTCAGTACTTC. Translating gives CAYSQGVDKNIQYF.

The J gene is TRBJ2-1, the V gene TRBV27; 8 bases are shared with TRBD2. The CDR3 has 15 residues. Germline lookup yields CDR1 MNHEY and CDR2 SMNVEV (reference sequence). V lost 3 bases to trimming and J lost 6 bases; unmatched junction nucleotides: 7. The CDR3 DNA follows: TGTGCCAGCAGTTTGGGGACTAGGTCGGCCAATGAGCAGTTCTTC. Residues: CASSLGTRSANEQFF.

This clonotype was recorded at least ten times. The CDR3 coding sequence is TGTGCCAGCAGCCTTGGGACCACACCGTCGTCGCTGTTTTTT. Its protein is CASSLGTTPSSLFF. V and J are TRBV3-1 and TRBJ2-2; either TRBD1 or TRBD2 may fit D (5 bases each). CDR1 and CDR2 from the germline V gene are LGHDT and YNNKEL (reference sequence). Trimming shortened V by 4 bases and J by 13 bases, and 19 bases separated the two germline ends. This CDR3 is 14 amino acids long.

The gene calls are TRBV6-1 and TRBJ2-2; TRBD1 matches 7 bases. The germline V gene has CDR1 MNHNS and CDR2 SASEGT. CDR3 size: 15 residues. V was pared by 6 bases and J by 0 bases, with 4 bases of the junction left unmatched. The chain's CDR3 is CASRRGGANTGELFF. The CDR3 DNA is TGTGCCAGCAGGAGAGGGGGCGCGAACACCGGGGAGCTGTTTTTT.

This rearrangement joins TRBV27 to TRBJ2-5; 9 bases agree with TRBD1. Trimming took 6 bases from V and 5 from J; bases not matched to a gene: 4. The CDR3 is 13 residues long. CDR1 is MNHEY and CDR2 is SMNVEV in the germline V gene (reference sequence). CDR3 sequence (DNA): TGTGCCAGCAGGTGGACAGGGGTGGAGACCCAGTACTTC. Protein: CASRWTGVETQYF.

This clonotype was counted ten times or more. The gene calls are TRBV25-1 and TRBJ1-6; no firm D call. This CDR3 has 17 residues. Germline-derived CDR1 and CDR2 are MGHDK and SYGVNS. V shed 2 bases and J shed 9 bases, with 20 bases lying between them. CDR3 DNA sequence: TGTGCCAGCAGTGAAACCCAGCTAGCGGGGAATGGTTCACCCCTCCACTTT. The encoded protein is CASSETQLAGNGSPLHF. Filled out from reference TRBV25-1 and TRBJ1-6, the complete variable domain reads EADIYQTPRYLVIGTGKKITLECSQTMGHDKMYWYQQDPGMELHLIHYSYGVNSTEKGDLSSESTVSRIRTEHFPLTLESARPSHTSQYLCASSETQLAGNGSPLHFGNGTRLTVT.

This clonotype showed up many times. V and J are TRBV7-9 and TRBJ2-2, with unresolved D. V gave up 5 bases and J gave up 7 bases, with 8 bases separating them. The V gene's germline CDR1 is SEHNR and CDR2 FQNEAQ (reference sequence). The CDR3 has 12 residues. CDR3 DNA sequence: TGTGCCAGCAGCCAACAGAACGGGGAGCTGTTTTTT. Protein sequence: CASSQQNGELFF.

A few counts support this clonotype. The chain combines TRBV7-3 with TRBJ1-6, with a tentative D call TRBD1 (6 bases). Trimming removed 3 bases from V and 10 bases from J, with 10 bases in between. Germline V lookup: CDR1 SGHTA, CDR2 FQGTGA. The CDR3 contains 13 residues. CDR3 in amino acids: CASSFYRASPLHF. DNA of the CDR3: TGTGCCAGCAGCTTTTACAGGGCGTCACCCCTCCACTTT. Filled out from reference TRBV7-3 and TRBJ1-6, the complete variable domain reads GAGVSQTPSNKVTEKGKYVELRCDPISGHTALYWYRQSLGQGPEFLIYFQGTGAADDSGLPNDRFFAVRPEGSVSTLKIQRTERGDSAVYLCASSFYRASPLHFGNGTRLTVT.

V usage is TRBV20-1 and J usage is TRBJ2-3; TRBD2 agrees at 11 bases. From germline, CDR1 is DFQATT and CDR2 SNEGSKA (reference sequence). The CDR3 has 15 residues. V trimming: 1 base; J trimming: 4 bases; junction bases outside the gene matches: 4. CDR3 amino acids: CSARVPSGGSDTQYF. Here the CDR3 DNA reads TGCAGTGCTAGAGTACCTAGCGGGGGGTCAGATACGCAGTATTTT.

The V and J genes are TRBV29-1 and TRBJ2-7, with D perhaps TRBD2 (7 bases). Trimming removed 6 bases from V and 2 bases from J, with 14 bases in between. Germline CDR1 SQVTM, CDR2 ANQGSEA. The CDR3 runs to 13 residues. This CDR3 reads CSVLEGGTYEQYF. In DNA, the CDR3 is TGCAGCGTATTAGAGGGGGGGACCTACGAGCAGTACTTC.

The sample holds many counts of this clonotype. The chain uses TRBV27 and TRBJ2-7; maybe TRBD1 (5 bases). The CDR3 is 13 residues long. The germline V and J ends were trimmed by 2 bases and 6 bases, with 11 bases remaining between them. CDR1 is MNHEY and CDR2 is SMNVEV in the germline V gene (reference sequence). The CDR3 loop is CASSLRTRGEQYF. DNA for the CDR3: TGTGCCAGCAGTTTACGGACAAGGGGCGAGCAGTACTTC.

This clonotype was recorded at least ten times. This chain uses TRBV19 with TRBJ1-5; D might be TRBD1 (6 bases). CDR1 LNHDA and CDR2 SQIVND come from the germline V gene (reference sequence). The CDR3 has 11 amino acids. V was pared by 4 bases and J by 12 bases, with 10 bases between. The CDR3 sequence is CASSRGGLQHF. In nucleotides, the CDR3 is TGTGCCAGTAGTAGGGGGGGGCTCCAGCATTTT.

The chain has TRBV20-1 and TRBJ2-1; no firm D call. This CDR3 is 14 amino acids long. The germline V gene has CDR1 DFQATT and CDR2 SNEGSKA (reference sequence). V was trimmed by 5 bases and J by 2 bases, leaving 13 bases between them. The CDR3 here is CSAGSGVAYNEQFF. The CDR3, as DNA: TGCAGTGCTGGTTCTGGGGTCGCCTACAATGAGCAGTTCTTC.